This T cell receptor beta chain originates from a study of CD8+ T cells in alopecia areata. At the level of the study: Twice daily, treated patients received 5 to 10 mg of oral tofacitinib.

Investigators isolated RNA and reverse transcribed it into cDNA to act as the sequencing template. The repertoire was sequenced with immunoSEQ multiplex PCR; TCRdb's copy has only in-frame clones and lacks some. The repertoire holds approximately 200,000 clones, with 60% to 70% as singletons. Regarding the study as a whole: Higher clonality was seen in lesional scalp than in normal scalp, especially in alopecia totalis/universalis.

Of note for this clone: Its antigen is not known.

Specified treatment: oral pan-JAK inhibitor, 5-10 mg twice daily. As part of sample collection, lesional scalp punch biopsies and peripheral blood were taken from alopecia areata patients. This CDR3 has 15 amino acids. V was cut by 3 bases and J by 11 bases, with 22 bases left in between. Germline lookup yields CDR1 SGHTA and CDR2 FQGNSA. This receptor was taken from a human donor with alopecia areata. The material sequenced was CD4+ T cells sorted from blood, taken at week 4, from a patient treated with tofacitinib. V and J are TRBV7-2 and TRBJ1-1; possibly TRBD1 for D (5 bases). The CDR3 bases are TGTGCCAGCAGCTTGCGCGCAGGGAAGGTCACGGAGGCTTTCTTT. It is translated as CASSLRAGKVTEAFF.